This T cell receptor (beta chain) was captured by sequencing in a study of naive and memory T cell subsets. Study outcomes and limitations: The RNA method is potentially sensitive to activation and differentiation changes.

An oligonucleotide containing a UMI was ligated to the 3' end of TCR cDNA. Cells were not sorted; total RNA input targeted about 1 to 1000 ng. Notes on this clonotype: No antigen is known for it.

Trimming left V 2 bases short and J 2 bases short, with 11 bases between. Germline V gene sequence: CDR1 MDHEN, CDR2 SYDVKM. The CDR3 totals 15 residues. Four PCR rounds used nested alpha and beta constant region primers plus the SP2 primer. Alpha and beta constant region primers primed reverse transcription for blood and skin samples. MiXCR, applied by TCRdb to the 5' RACE reads, yields one record per CDR3 protein. This table holds tens of thousands of distinct CDR3 sequences, around 7.3% found once. This chain links TRBV28 with TRBJ2-3; D ambiguous. The receptor was isolated from a female donor in good health. The CDR3 DNA reads TGTGCCAGCAGTTTAGGGCAGGATGACACAGATACGCAGTATTTT. The encoded protein is CASSLGQDDTDTQYF.